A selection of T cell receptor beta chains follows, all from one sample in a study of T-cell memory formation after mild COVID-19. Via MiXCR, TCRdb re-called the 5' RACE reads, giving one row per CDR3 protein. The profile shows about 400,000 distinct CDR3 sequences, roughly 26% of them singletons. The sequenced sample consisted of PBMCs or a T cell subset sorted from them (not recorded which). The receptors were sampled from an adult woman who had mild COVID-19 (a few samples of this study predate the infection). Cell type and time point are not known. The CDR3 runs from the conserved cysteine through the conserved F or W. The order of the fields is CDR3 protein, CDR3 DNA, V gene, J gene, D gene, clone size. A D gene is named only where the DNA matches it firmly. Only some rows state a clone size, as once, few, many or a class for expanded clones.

CASSPNPTYNEQFF	TGTGCCAGCAGCCCCAACCCCACCTACAATGAGCAGTTCTTC	TRBV9	TRBJ2-1	NA	many
CSADPQGTNYGYTF	TGCAGTGCTGATCCACAGGGCACTAACTATGGCTACACCTTC	TRBV20-1	TRBJ1-2	NA	many
CASSHLQSLVNEQYF	TGTGCCAGCAGCCATCTTCAGTCACTAGTCAACGAGCAGTACTTC	TRBV14	TRBJ2-7	NA	NA
CASSHGTPSDEKLFF	TGTGCCAGCAGCCACGGAACCCCCTCGGATGAAAAACTGTTTTTT	TRBV3-1	TRBJ1-4	NA	NA
CSAREPTKSYNEQFF	TGCAGTGCTAGAGAACCCACCAAATCCTACAATGAGCAGTTCTTC	TRBV20-1	TRBJ2-1	NA	NA
CASSLATGGETQYF	TGCGCCAGCAGCTTGGCCACCGGGGGAGAGACCCAGTACTTC	TRBV5-1	TRBJ2-5	NA	many
CASSDPHRRPQHF	TGTGCCAGCAGTGACCCTCACAGACGGCCCCAGCATTTT	TRBV6-4	TRBJ1-5	NA	NA
CASSQKWGEQFF	TGTGCCAGCAGCCAAAAGTGGGGTGAGCAGTTCTTC	TRBV5-6	TRBJ2-1	NA	few
CASSLAGGDSYEQYF	TGTGCCAGCAGCTTAGCGGGAGGCGATTCTTACGAGCAGTACTTC	TRBV7-9	TRBJ2-7	NA	NA
CASRKGQGTLSGYTF	TGTGCCAGCAGAAAAGGACAGGGGACCCTAAGCGGCTACACCTTC	TRBV12-3/TRBV12-4	TRBJ1-2	TRBD1	once